A selection of T cell receptor beta chains follows, all from one sample in a study of T cell changes during pregnancy in multiple sclerosis. The protocol was immunoSEQ multiplex PCR, while the TCRdb copy is restricted to in-frame clones and leaves out a portion. The sample consists of roughly 72,000 clones, 89% of them appearing once. The starting material was peripheral blood, obtained in the first trimester of pregnancy. The receptors stem from a female donor in good health, enrolled as a control in a pregnancy study. Each CDR3 is given with its conserved first and last residue. A D gene is named only where the DNA matches it firmly. The size of a clone is reported for some rows only, either as once, few or many, or as a class for expanded clones.

j_call | clone_size | v_call | d_call | cdr3_aa | cdr3_nt
TRBJ1-2 | few | TRBV19 | TRBD1 | CATALARGQGGGYTF | TGTGCCACCGCATTAGCTAGGGGACAGGGTGGTGGCTACACCTTC
TRBJ1-5 | - | TRBV2 | - | CASERSGYQPQHF | TGTGCCAGCGAACGGTCAGGATACCAGCCCCAGCATTTT
TRBJ1-1 | once | TRBV12-2 | - | CASRQIPGQGRAFF | TGTGCAAGTCGCCAGATACCGGGACAGGGGAGAGCTTTCTTT
TRBJ1-3 | - | TRBV6-5 | - | CASSLRSRPSGNTIYF | TGTGCCAGCAGTTTACGATCGAGGCCCTCTGGAAACACCATATATTTT
TRBJ2-1 | - | TRBV6-4 | TRBD2 | CASSDLLASSYNEQFF | TGTGCCAGCAGTGACCTACTAGCGAGCTCCTACAATGAGCAGTTCTTC
TRBJ2-3 | - | TRBV6-5 | TRBD2 | CASRVSGGNTDTQYF | TGTGCCAGCAGGGTTAGCGGGGGGAACACAGATACGCAGTATTTT
TRBJ2-2 | few | TRBV2 | - | CASRPGHRGTGELFF | TGTGCCAGCAGACCGGGACATCGGGGAACCGGGGAGCTGTTTTTT
TRBJ2-2 | - | TRBV19 | TRBD2 | CASSIGGGTGELFF | TGTGCCAGTAGTATTGGGGGGGGCACCGGGGAGCTGTTTTTT
TRBJ2-7 | - | TRBV10-3 | TRBD1 | CAIRSGTGFYEQYF | TGTGCCATCAGATCCGGGACAGGGTTTTACGAGCAGTACTTC
TRBJ2-5 | - | TRBV11-2 | TRBD2 | CASRPAGTSGGEGETQYF | TGTGCCAGCAGGCCGGCCGGGACTAGCGGGGGGGAGGGGGAGACCCAGTACTTC
TRBJ1-2 | - | TRBV6-1 | - | CASGRSRGGYTF | TGTGCCAGCGGGAGGAGTCGGGGAGGCTACACCTTC
TRBJ2-5 | once | TRBV7-9 | - | CASSLGQPTKTQYF | TGTGCCAGCAGCTTAGGCCAGCCCACTAAGACCCAGTACTTC
TRBJ2-2 | - | TRBV7-2 | - | CASSFSGYPGELFF | TGTGCCAGCAGCTTCTCGGGGTATCCGGGGGAGCTGTTTTTT
TRBJ1-5 | - | TRBV4-1 | - | CASSQGHSNQPQHF | TGCGCCAGCAGCCAAGGGCATAGCAATCAGCCCCAGCATTTT
TRBJ1-2 | - | TRBV27 | TRBD1 | CASSWVGTAYGYTF | TGTGCCAGCAGTTGGGTCGGGACAGCCTATGGCTACACCTTC
TRBJ1-2 | - | TRBV18 | - | CASSPFSPGGLGYTF | TGTGCCAGCTCACCATTTTCCCCCGGCGGGTTGGGCTACACCTTC
TRBJ1-5 | - | TRBV19 | TRBD1 | CASRPGQLKDQPQHF | TGTGCCAGTAGACCGGGACAGCTAAAGGATCAGCCCCAGCATTTT
TRBJ1-4 | once | TRBV14 | TRBD1 | CASSQAGQGIEKLFF | TGTGCCAGCAGCCAAGCGGGACAGGGGATAGAAAAACTGTTTTTT
TRBJ2-3 | - | TRBV10-3 | TRBD1 | CAIRITGGSYTDTQYF | TGTGCCATCAGAATAACAGGGGGCTCCTACACAGATACGCAGTATTTT
TRBJ2-3 | - | TRBV19 | - | CASSIGLADTQYF | TGTGCCAGTAGTATAGGGCTCGCAGATACGCAGTATTTT
TRBJ2-2 | - | TRBV14 | TRBD2 | CASSLPGLASGGTGELFF | TGTGCCAGCAGCCTTCCGGGACTAGCGAGCGGGGGCACCGGGGAGCTGTTTTTT
TRBJ2-7 | - | TRBV25-1 | - | CASSALRGLRGYEQYF | TGTGCCAGCAGTGCCCTACGAGGATTGAGAGGCTACGAGCAGTACTTC
TRBJ1-1 | - | TRBV5-1 | - | CASSSGQPNTEAFF | TGCGCCAGCAGCTCCGGACAGCCGAACACTGAAGCTTTCTTT
TRBJ2-3 | - | TRBV11-3 | - | CASSLEGPGGEDTQYF | TGTGCCAGCAGCTTAGAAGGGCCAGGAGGGGAAGATACGCAGTATTTT
TRBJ2-5 | - | TRBV4-1 | - | CASSRGTEETQYF | TGCGCCAGCAGCCGCGGGACAGAAGAGACCCAGTACTTC
TRBJ2-7 | - | TRBV28 | TRBD2 | CASTRLASEGPYEQYF | TGTGCCAGCACCAGACTAGCATCCGAGGGTCCCTACGAGCAGTACTTC
TRBJ2-7 | - | TRBV13 | - | CASSYGQFEQYF | TGTGCCAGCAGCTATGGACAATTCGAGCAGTACTTC
TRBJ2-1 | - | TRBV19 | - | CASSTDRSYNEQFF | TGTGCCAGTAGTACCGACAGAAGTTACAATGAGCAGTTCTTC
TRBJ2-7 | - | TRBV14 | - | CASSQGARIYEQYF | TGTGCCAGCAGCCAAGGGGCTCGGATCTACGAGCAGTACTTC
TRBJ2-7 | - | TRBV16 | - | CASSQSPGVTEQYF | TGTGCCAGCAGCCAATCCCCAGGGGTAACCGAGCAGTACTTC
TRBJ1-1 | - | TRBV7-9 | - | CASSPPGVKAEAFF | TGTGCCAGCAGCCCGCCAGGGGTGAAGGCTGAAGCTTTCTTT
TRBJ1-5 | - | TRBV5-1 | - | CASSDSASSPQHF | TGCGCCAGCAGCGACTCGGCGAGTTCGCCCCAGCATTTT
TRBJ2-3 | once | TRBV7-2 | TRBD1 | CASSLAPTGTGTDTQYF | TGTGCCAGCAGCTTAGCGCCGACAGGGACGGGCACAGATACGCAGTATTTT
TRBJ1-4 | - | TRBV27 | - | CASKDLQGEKLFF | TGTGCCAGCAAGGATCTCCAGGGGGAAAAACTGTTTTTT
TRBJ1-2 | once | TRBV19 | TRBD1 | CASSPGGAGGYTF | TGTGCCAGTAGCCCAGGGGGCGCGGGTGGCTACACCTTC
TRBJ1-1 | few | TRBV6-5 | TRBD1 | CASSLGTGRTEAFF | TGTGCCAGCAGTTTGGGGACAGGGCGCACTGAAGCTTTCTTT
TRBJ1-6 | once | TRBV19 | TRBD1 | CASSGRQGGPYNSPLHF | TGTGCCAGTAGTGGACGACAGGGCGGGCCCTATAATTCACCCCTCCACTTT
TRBJ1-6 | - | TRBV5-6 | - | CASSLRGGTSPLHF | TGTGCCAGCAGCTTGAGGGGGGGCACTTCACCCCTCCACTTT
TRBJ2-1 | - | TRBV5-4 | TRBD2 | CASTTGLAGFLDGNEQFF | TGTGCCAGCACCACGGGGCTAGCGGGCTTTTTGGATGGGAATGAGCAGTTCTTC
TRBJ1-6 | - | TRBV6-4 | - | CASSEDNNSPLHF | TGTGCCAGCAGTGAGGACAATAATTCACCCCTCCACTTT
TRBJ1-6 | - | TRBV27 | - | CASGFNSPLHF | TGTGCCAGCGGCTTTAATTCACCCCTCCACTTT
TRBJ2-3 | - | TRBV5-1 | - | CASSTPDAGIFVDTQYF | TGCGCCAGCAGCACCCCCGACGCGGGGATATTTGTAGATACGCAGTATTTT
TRBJ2-2 | - | TRBV6-6 | - | CASSPSRTANTGELFF | TGTGCCAGCAGTCCGAGCCGAACAGCGAACACCGGGGAGCTGTTTTTT
TRBJ2-3 | - | TRBV25-1 | TRBD2 | CASSLAGGATDTQYF | TGTGCCAGCAGTTTAGCGGGGGGGGCCACAGATACGCAGTATTTT
TRBJ1-1 | - | TRBV11-2 | - | CASSLVRRLRGKGTEAFF | TGTGCCAGCAGCTTAGTTCGGCGGCTTCGGGGAAAGGGCACTGAAGCTTTCTTT
TRBJ1-1 | - | TRBV28 | - | CASSWTGVKNTEAFF | TGTGCCAGCAGTTGGACGGGGGTTAAGAACACTGAAGCTTTCTTT
TRBJ2-3 | - | TRBV10-3 | TRBD2 | CAISDGLAETDTQYF | TGTGCCATCAGTGACGGACTAGCGGAAACAGATACGCAGTATTTT
TRBJ1-1 | - | TRBV5-1 | TRBD1 | CASSLEQGVNTEAFF | TGCGCCAGCAGCTTGGAACAGGGGGTGAACACTGAAGCTTTCTTT
TRBJ1-1 | - | TRBV9 | - | CASSDSGIPTEAFF | TGTGCCAGCAGCGATTCCGGGATCCCCACTGAAGCTTTCTTT
TRBJ2-7 | - | TRBV21-1 | - | CASSKRLGQEYEQYF | TGTGCCAGCAGCAAACGGCTGGGACAGGAGTACGAGCAGTACTTC
TRBJ2-2 | - | TRBV11-3 | - | CASSAGTAGELFF | TGTGCCAGCAGCGCCGGGACTGCCGGGGAGCTGTTTTTT
TRBJ2-7 | - | TRBV28 | TRBD1 | CASRTQGALREQYF | TGTGCCAGCAGAACACAGGGGGCCTTGAGGGAGCAGTACTTC
TRBJ2-3 | - | TRBV7-7 | TRBD2 | CASSRSGGDGDTQYF | TGTGCCAGCAGCCGTAGCGGGGGGGATGGAGATACGCAGTATTTT